This is a list of T cell receptor beta chains from one sample in a study of control samples from healthy donors and cancer patients. Clones were sequenced by immunoSEQ multiplex PCR, and TCRdb holds only the in-frame ones, with some missing. The repertoire has 95,000 to 150,000 clones, roughly 88% of them found once; the top ten carry about 3.2%. The sequencing input was blood. All receptors come from a man between 35 and 55 years old in good health. Both conserved end residues are part of each CDR3. D genes are given only for firm matches. Some rows mark clone size as missing; the rest say once, few, many or name a class of expanded clone.

V: TRBV2; size: .; D: .; J: TRBJ1-3; DNA: TGTGCCAGCAGTGAAGAGGGGTTTACTGGAAACACCATATATTTT; CDR3: CASSEEGFTGNTIYF
V: TRBV13; size: .; D: .; J: TRBJ2-5; DNA: TGTGCCAGCAGCACCCGGGACTACCAAGAGACCCAGTACTTC; CDR3: CASSTRDYQETQYF
V: TRBV7-2; size: once; D: .; J: TRBJ2-3; DNA: TGTGCCAGCAGCAGCGACGGATTCTATACGCAGTATTTT; CDR3: CASSSDGFYTQYF
V: TRBV30; size: .; D: .; J: TRBJ1-1; DNA: TGTGCTGGGGGGGTAATGAACACTGAAGCTTTCTTT; CDR3: CAGGVMNTEAFF
V: TRBV7-3; size: .; D: .; J: TRBJ2-2; DNA: TGTGCCAGCAGCTTAGGGCTTCAAAACACCGGGGAGCTGTTTTTT; CDR3: CASSLGLQNTGELFF
V: TRBV5-1; size: .; D: .; J: TRBJ1-4; DNA: TGCGCCAGCAGTGATAACCCTGCAACTAATGAAAAACTGTTTTTT; CDR3: CASSDNPATNEKLFF
V: TRBV4-2; size: .; D: .; J: TRBJ1-4; DNA: TGTGCCAGCAGCCATAGCAGGGGAACTAATGAAAAACTGTTTTTT; CDR3: CASSHSRGTNEKLFF
V: TRBV12-5; size: few; D: .; J: TRBJ1-6; DNA: TGTGCTAGTGGTTCTACTGTAAGTCCCCTCCACTTT; CDR3: CASGSTVSPLHF
V: TRBV5-8; size: few; D: .; J: TRBJ1-5; DNA: TGTGCCAGCACCCGGTCAGGGCAGGCGGGTCAGCCCCAGCATTTT; CDR3: CASTRSGQAGQPQHF
V: TRBV4-1; size: .; D: TRBD1; J: TRBJ2-1; DNA: TGCGCCAGCAGCCAAAGAGGGACAGGGGTTTTGAATGAGCAGTTCTTC; CDR3: CASSQRGTGVLNEQFF
V: TRBV7-6; size: .; D: TRBD2; J: TRBJ2-1; DNA: TGTGCCAGCAGCACAGGGACTAGCGGGGGGGTAGAGCAGTTCTTC; CDR3: CASSTGTSGGVEQFF
V: TRBV10-3; size: .; D: .; J: TRBJ1-1; DNA: TGTGCCATCAGTGAGCTAGGGACTGAAGCTTTCTTT; CDR3: CAISELGTEAFF
V: TRBV7-2; size: .; D: TRBD2; J: TRBJ2-5; DNA: TGTGCCAGCAGTCTCAGGCGGGGGGGCGAGAAGACCCAGTACTTC; CDR3: CASSLRRGGEKTQYF
V: TRBV19; size: .; D: TRBD1; J: TRBJ2-7; DNA: TGTGCCAGTAGTACCATTTTGACAGGGCCCTACGAGCAGTACTTC; CDR3: CASSTILTGPYEQYF
V: TRBV5-5; size: .; D: .; J: TRBJ1-4; DNA: TGTGCCAGCAGCTTGGGCCAGGGGTTCGAAAAACTGTTTTTT; CDR3: CASSLGQGFEKLFF
V: TRBV11-1; size: .; D: TRBD1; J: TRBJ1-1; DNA: TGTGCCAGCAGCTTCCGGACAGGTGGGGGCTCCGAAGCTTTCTTT; CDR3: CASSFRTGGGSEAFF
V: TRBV30; size: .; D: .; J: TRBJ1-5; DNA: TGTGCCGGAGCGACAGCTAGCAATCAGCCCCAGCATTTT; CDR3: CAGATASNQPQHF
V: TRBV28; size: .; D: .; J: TRBJ2-1; DNA: TGTGCCAGCAGTTTAAATCTAGCGCCCTACAATGAGCAGTTCTTC; CDR3: CASSLNLAPYNEQFF
V: TRBV5-1; size: .; D: TRBD1; J: TRBJ2-7; DNA: TGCGCCAGCAGCCCCCGGACAGGGAGGCAACCTGGCGAGCAGTACTTC; CDR3: CASSPRTGRQPGEQYF
V: TRBV15; size: .; D: TRBD1; J: TRBJ2-1; DNA: TGTGCCACCAGCAGACCAACCGGGACAGGATATCATGAGCAGTTCTTC; CDR3: CATSRPTGTGYHEQFF
V: TRBV10-1; size: .; D: TRBD2; J: TRBJ2-1; DNA: TGCGCCAGCAGGGCTAGCGGGGGCAACAATGAGCAGTTCTTC; CDR3: CASRASGGNNEQFF
V: TRBV9; size: .; D: TRBD1; J: TRBJ2-6; DNA: TGTGCCAGCAGCGCGGGACAGGGGGTGGTTGGGGCCAACGTCCTGACTTTC; CDR3: CASSAGQGVVGANVLTF
V: TRBV30; size: .; D: .; J: TRBJ1-2; DNA: TGTGCCTGGAGTGTAAGAGGGATAGCTAACTATGGCTACACCTTC; CDR3: CAWSVRGIANYGYTF
V: TRBV7-9; size: .; D: .; J: TRBJ2-1; DNA: TGTGCCAGCAGCCCAAATACCGGGGCCTTCAATGTCGAGCAGTTCTTC; CDR3: CASSPNTGAFNVEQFF
V: TRBV13; size: .; D: TRBD2; J: TRBJ2-5; DNA: TGTGCCAGCAGCTTAGGCGGGGGGTTACAAGAGACCCAGTACTTC; CDR3: CASSLGGGLQETQYF
V: TRBV5-1; size: few; D: .; J: TRBJ1-1; DNA: TGCGCCAGCAGCTTGGTGCAAGAGAACACTGAAGCTTTCTTT; CDR3: CASSLVQENTEAFF
V: TRBV19; size: .; D: .; J: TRBJ2-3; DNA: TGTGCCAGTAGTATGAGGGGGGCTCACACAGATACGCAGTATTTT; CDR3: CASSMRGAHTDTQYF
V: TRBV11-3; size: .; D: .; J: TRBJ1-1; DNA: TGTGCCACCCAAAGCCGGGGGATGAACACTGAAGCTTTCTTT; CDR3: CATQSRGMNTEAFF
V: TRBV2; size: .; D: .; J: TRBJ2-1; DNA: TGTGCCAGCAGTGATGAGGGCCCGTTCTTC; CDR3: CASSDEGPFF
V: TRBV7-3; size: .; D: TRBD1; J: TRBJ2-1; DNA: TGTGCCAGCAGCGCCGGGACAGGGGGTTATGAGCAGTTCTTC; CDR3: CASSAGTGGYEQFF
V: TRBV3-1/TRBV3-2; size: .; D: .; J: TRBJ2-7; DNA: TGTGCCAGCAGTCAAACCGGGACAAACCCCTACGAGCAGTACTTC; CDR3: CASSQTGTNPYEQYF
V: TRBV24-1; size: .; D: TRBD2; J: TRBJ2-1; DNA: TGTGCCACCAGTGATTCTAGCGGGAACGGGGATGAGCAGTTCTTC; CDR3: CATSDSSGNGDEQFF
V: TRBV11-1; size: once; D: .; J: TRBJ1-1; DNA: TGTGCCAGCAGCTTGCCGTCCAGGGGGAACACTGAAGCTTTCTTT; CDR3: CASSLPSRGNTEAFF
V: TRBV28; size: few; D: .; J: TRBJ1-2; DNA: TGTGCCAGCAGTTCCGACGGGAGATATAACTATGGCTACACCTTC; CDR3: CASSSDGRYNYGYTF
V: TRBV10-2; size: .; D: .; J: TRBJ1-6; DNA: TGCGCCAGCAGTGAGAGTGGGGATAGTCGACCCCTCCACTTT; CDR3: CASSESGDSRPLHF
V: TRBV6-5; size: .; D: .; J: TRBJ1-1; DNA: TGTGCCAGCATCTCATCGGCGGGGGGATGGACTGAAGCTTTCTTT; CDR3: CASISSAGGWTEAFF
V: TRBV4-2; size: .; D: .; J: TRBJ2-1; DNA: TGTGCCAGCAGCCCCCTTCGGTACAATGAGCAGTTCTTC; CDR3: CASSPLRYNEQFF
V: TRBV4-3; size: .; D: .; J: TRBJ1-4; DNA: TGCGCCAGCAGCCAAGGGGACGGCAGAGCTGGGGAAAAACTGTTTTTT; CDR3: CASSQGDGRAGEKLFF
V: TRBV9; size: .; D: .; J: TRBJ1-3; DNA: TGCGCCAGCCGCGGGGGGCGCAGATTCCTTTCTGGAAACACCATATATTTT; CDR3: CASRGGRRFLSGNTIYF
V: TRBV25-1; size: .; D: TRBD1; J: TRBJ1-4; DNA: TGTGCCAGCAGTGTCCCCGGGACAGGGAACGAAAAACTGTTTTTT; CDR3: CASSVPGTGNEKLFF
V: TRBV21-1; size: .; D: .; J: TRBJ1-6; DNA: TGTGCCAGCAGCAAAGGGACAGGGGGTAATTCACCCCTCCACTTT; CDR3: CASSKGTGGNSPLHF
V: TRBV6-5; size: .; D: TRBD1; J: TRBJ2-7; DNA: TGTGCCAGCAGTTACGGGCAGGGGGTTTACGAGCAGTACTTC; CDR3: CASSYGQGVYEQYF
V: TRBV6-5; size: .; D: .; J: TRBJ2-1; DNA: TGTGCCAGCAGGTTCGCGGGGGAGCAGTTCTTC; CDR3: CASRFAGEQFF
V: TRBV9; size: .; D: .; J: TRBJ2-3; DNA: TGTGCCAGCAGCGTCCTCCCGACCCCAGATACGCAGTATTTT; CDR3: CASSVLPTPDTQYF
V: TRBV3-1/TRBV3-2; size: .; D: TRBD1; J: TRBJ2-3; DNA: TGTGCCAGCAGCCAAGCCGGGACAGGGGCCACAGATACGCAGTATTTT; CDR3: CASSQAGTGATDTQYF
V: TRBV7-6; size: .; D: TRBD1; J: TRBJ1-3; DNA: TGTGCCAGCAGCGTGAACACAGGGGCTGGAAACACCATATATTTT; CDR3: CASSVNTGAGNTIYF
V: TRBV5-4; size: once; D: TRBD1; J: TRBJ1-1; DNA: TGTGCCAGCAGCTTGCTCGGACAGGGCGGGACTGAAGCTTTCTTT; CDR3: CASSLLGQGGTEAFF
V: TRBV14; size: .; D: .; J: TRBJ2-7; DNA: TGTGCCAGCAGCCAAGATGGAGCTCCTTACTACGAGCAGTACTTC; CDR3: CASSQDGAPYYEQYF
V: TRBV11-3; size: .; D: TRBD2; J: TRBJ2-7; DNA: TGTGCCAGCAGCACCATCACTAGCGGGACCCCTAAGTACGAGCAGTACTTC; CDR3: CASSTITSGTPKYEQYF
V: TRBV5-1; size: .; D: .; J: TRBJ2-7; DNA: TGCGCCAGCAGCTCAGGAGGGGTCCGCGAGCAGTACTTC; CDR3: CASSSGGVREQYF
V: TRBV12-3/TRBV12-4; size: .; D: TRBD1; J: TRBJ2-1; DNA: TGTGCCAGCAGTTCCGGACAGGTCAATGAGCAGTTCTTC; CDR3: CASSSGQVNEQFF
V: TRBV5-1; size: .; D: TRBD1; J: TRBJ2-2; DNA: TGCGCCAGCAGCTGGAGTACAGGGGGAACCGGGGAGCTGTTTTTT; CDR3: CASSWSTGGTGELFF
V: TRBV3-1/TRBV3-2; size: once; D: .; J: TRBJ1-1; DNA: TGTGCCAGCAGCCAAGAAGTCACTTATAAGGGGACTGAAGCTTTCTTT; CDR3: CASSQEVTYKGTEAFF
V: TRBV7-2; size: .; D: .; J: TRBJ1-5; DNA: TGTGCCAGCAGCGTACTAGCTGCGGGGAATCAGCCCCAGCATTTT; CDR3: CASSVLAAGNQPQHF
V: TRBV2; size: few; D: TRBD1; J: TRBJ1-1; DNA: TGTGCCAGCAGTACCCCGGACAGGGGGCGAGTAACCCCTGAAGCTTTCTTT; CDR3: CASSTPDRGRVTPEAFF